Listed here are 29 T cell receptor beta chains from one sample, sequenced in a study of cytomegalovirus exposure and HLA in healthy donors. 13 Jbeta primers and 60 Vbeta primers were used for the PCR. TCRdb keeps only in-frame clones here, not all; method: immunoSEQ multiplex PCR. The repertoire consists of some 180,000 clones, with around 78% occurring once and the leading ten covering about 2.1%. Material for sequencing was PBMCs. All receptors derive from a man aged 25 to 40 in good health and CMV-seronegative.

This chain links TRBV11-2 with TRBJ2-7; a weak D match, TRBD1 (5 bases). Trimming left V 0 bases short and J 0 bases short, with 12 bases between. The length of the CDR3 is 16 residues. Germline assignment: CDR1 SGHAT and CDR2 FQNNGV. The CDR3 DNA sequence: TGTGCCAGCAGCTTAGATCCAGGGTCCCTCTCCTACGAGCAGTACTTC. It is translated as CASSLDPGSLSYEQYF.

CDR3 bases: TGTGCCAGCAATAGAGACAGTTCTGAAGCTTTCTTT. Protein product: CASNRDSSEAFF. The chain combines TRBV28 with TRBJ1-1; TRBD1 is a possible D gene (5 bases). Germline V gives CDR1 MDHEN, CDR2 SYDVKM. The CDR3 sequence is 12 residues long. V was cut by 7 bases and J by 6 bases, with 12 bases left in between.

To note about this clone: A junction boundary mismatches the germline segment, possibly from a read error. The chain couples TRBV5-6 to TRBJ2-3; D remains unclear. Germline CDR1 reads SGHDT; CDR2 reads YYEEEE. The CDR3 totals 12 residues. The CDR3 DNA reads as TGTGCCAGCTCCTCTACCACAGATATGCAGTATTTT. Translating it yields CASSSTTDMQYF.

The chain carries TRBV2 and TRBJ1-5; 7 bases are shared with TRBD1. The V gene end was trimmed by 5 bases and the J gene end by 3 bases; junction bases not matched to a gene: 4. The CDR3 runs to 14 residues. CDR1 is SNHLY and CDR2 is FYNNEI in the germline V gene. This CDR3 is CASSLQGYNQPQHF. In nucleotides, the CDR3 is TGTGCCAGCAGTTTACAGGGGTACAATCAGCCCCAGCATTTT.

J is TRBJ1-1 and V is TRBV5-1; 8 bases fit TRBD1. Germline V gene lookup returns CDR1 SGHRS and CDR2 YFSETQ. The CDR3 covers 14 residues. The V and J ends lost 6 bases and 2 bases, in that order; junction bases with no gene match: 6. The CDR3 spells CASTDRGGNTEAFF. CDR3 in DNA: TGCGCCAGCACAGACAGGGGAGGAAACACTGAAGCTTTCTTT. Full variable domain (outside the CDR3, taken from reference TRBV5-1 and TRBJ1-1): KAGVTQTPRYLIKTRGQQVTLSCSPISGHRSVSWYQQTPGQGLQFLFEYFSETQRNKGNFPGRFSGRQFSNSRSEMNVSTLELGDSALYLCASTDRGGNTEAFFGQGTRLTVV.

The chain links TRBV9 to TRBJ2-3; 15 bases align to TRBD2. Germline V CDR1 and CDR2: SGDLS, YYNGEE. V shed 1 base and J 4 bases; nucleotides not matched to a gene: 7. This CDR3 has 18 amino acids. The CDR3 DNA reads TGTGCCAGCAGCGTATCCGGGACTAGCGGGAGGAAGGCAGATACGCAGTATTTT. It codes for CASSVSGTSGRKADTQYF.

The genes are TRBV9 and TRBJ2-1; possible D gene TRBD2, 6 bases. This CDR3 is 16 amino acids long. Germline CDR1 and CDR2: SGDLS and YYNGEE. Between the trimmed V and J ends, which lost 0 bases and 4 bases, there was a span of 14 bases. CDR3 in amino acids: CASSVGGSGLYNEQFF. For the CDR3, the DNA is TGTGCCAGCAGCGTAGGGGGTAGCGGCCTATACAATGAGCAGTTCTTC.

CDR3 residues: CASVMGPGGWGYTF. In DNA, the CDR3 is TGTGCCAGCGTTATGGGCCCAGGGGGCTGGGGCTACACCTTC. This chain joins TRBV6-5 and TRBJ1-2; 8 positions match TRBD1. After removal of 8 bases from V and 8 bases from J, the junction contained 13 bases not matched to a gene. This CDR3 spans 14 amino acids. CDR1 is MNHEY, CDR2 SVGAGI, per germline.

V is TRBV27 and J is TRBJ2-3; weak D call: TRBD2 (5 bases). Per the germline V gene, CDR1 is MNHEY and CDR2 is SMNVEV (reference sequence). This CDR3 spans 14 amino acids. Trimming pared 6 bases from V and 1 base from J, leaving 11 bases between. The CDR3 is CASRSMGGTDTQYF. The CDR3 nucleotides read TGTGCCAGCAGGTCCATGGGAGGCACAGATACGCAGTATTTT.

CDR3 loop: CASSYVRGLSGNTIYF. The CDR3, as DNA: TGTGCCAGCAGTTACGTGAGGGGGCTGAGTGGAAACACCATATATTTT. This chain uses TRBV6-7 with TRBJ1-3, with TRBD1 matching over 7 bases. TRBV6-7 is sorted into the ORF group, with uncertain function. This CDR3 spans 16 amino acids. V trimming: 2 bases; J trimming: 3 bases; junction bases outside the gene matches: 7.

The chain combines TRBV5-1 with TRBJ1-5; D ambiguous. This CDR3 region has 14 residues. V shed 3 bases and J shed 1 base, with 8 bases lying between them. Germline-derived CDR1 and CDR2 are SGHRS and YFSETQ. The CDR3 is CASSSDGSNQPQHF. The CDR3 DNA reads TGCGCCAGCAGCTCCGACGGGAGCAATCAGCCCCAGCATTTT.

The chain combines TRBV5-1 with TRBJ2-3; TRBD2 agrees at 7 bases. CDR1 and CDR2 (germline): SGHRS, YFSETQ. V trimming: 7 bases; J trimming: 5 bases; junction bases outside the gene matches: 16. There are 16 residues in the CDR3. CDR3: CASSFTGREHGDTQYF. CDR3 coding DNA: TGCGCCAGCTCCTTCACGGGGCGGGAGCATGGAGATACGCAGTATTTT.

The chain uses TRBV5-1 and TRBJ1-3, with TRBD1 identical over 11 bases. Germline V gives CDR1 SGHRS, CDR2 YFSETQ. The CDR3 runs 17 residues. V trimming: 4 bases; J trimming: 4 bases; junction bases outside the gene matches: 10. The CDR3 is CASSPSPGQGGGNTIYF. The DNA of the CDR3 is TGCGCCAGCAGCCCGAGTCCGGGACAGGGGGGCGGAAACACCATATATTTT.

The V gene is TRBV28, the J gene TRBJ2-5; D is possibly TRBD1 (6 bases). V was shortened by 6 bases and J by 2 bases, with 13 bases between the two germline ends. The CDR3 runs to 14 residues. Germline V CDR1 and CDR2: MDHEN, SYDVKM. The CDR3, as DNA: TGTGCCAGCAGAACCGGGACACTTCAAGAGACCCAGTACTTC. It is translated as CASRTGTLQETQYF.

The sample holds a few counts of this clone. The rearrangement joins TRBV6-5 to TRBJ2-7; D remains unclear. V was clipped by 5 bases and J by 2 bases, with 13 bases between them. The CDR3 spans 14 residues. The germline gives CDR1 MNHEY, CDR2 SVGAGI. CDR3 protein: CASSQNYGTYEQYF. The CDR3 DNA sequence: TGTGCCAGCAGTCAGAACTACGGAACCTACGAGCAGTACTTC.

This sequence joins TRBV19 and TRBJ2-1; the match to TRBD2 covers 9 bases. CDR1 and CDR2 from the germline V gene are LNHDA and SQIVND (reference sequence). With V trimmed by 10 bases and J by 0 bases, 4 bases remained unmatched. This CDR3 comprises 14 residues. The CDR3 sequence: CATLAGDSYNEQFF. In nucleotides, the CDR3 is TGTGCCACCTTAGCGGGAGACTCCTACAATGAGCAGTTCTTC. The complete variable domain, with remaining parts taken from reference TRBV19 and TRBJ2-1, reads DGGITQSPKYLFRKEGQNVTLSCEQNLNHDAMYWYRQDPGQGLRLIYYSQIVNDFQKGDIAEGYSVSREKKESFPLTVTSAQKNPTAFYLCATLAGDSYNEQFFGPGTRLTVL.

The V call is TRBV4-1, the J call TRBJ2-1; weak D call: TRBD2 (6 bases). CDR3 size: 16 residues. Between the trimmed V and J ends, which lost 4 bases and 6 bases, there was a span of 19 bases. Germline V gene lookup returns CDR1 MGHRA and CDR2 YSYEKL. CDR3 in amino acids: CASSPVTLARANEQFF. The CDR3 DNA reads TGCGCCAGCAGCCCTGTTACACTAGCTAGGGCCAATGAGCAGTTCTTC.

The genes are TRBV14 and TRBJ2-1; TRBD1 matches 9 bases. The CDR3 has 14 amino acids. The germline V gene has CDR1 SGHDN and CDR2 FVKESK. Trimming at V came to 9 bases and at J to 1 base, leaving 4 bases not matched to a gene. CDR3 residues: CASQGQGSYNEQFF. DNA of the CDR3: TGTGCCAGTCAAGGACAGGGGTCCTACAATGAGCAGTTCTTC. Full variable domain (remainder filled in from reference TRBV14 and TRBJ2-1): EAGVTQFPSHSVIEKGQTVTLRCDPISGHDNLYWYRRVMGKEIKFLLHFVKESKQDESGMPNNRFLAERTGGTYSTLKVQPAELEDSGVYFCASQGQGSYNEQFFGPGTRLTVL.

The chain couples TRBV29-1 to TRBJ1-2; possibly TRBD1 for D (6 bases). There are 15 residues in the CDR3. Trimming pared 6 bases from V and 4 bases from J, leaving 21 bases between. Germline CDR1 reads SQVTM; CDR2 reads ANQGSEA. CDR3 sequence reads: CSVRGYRVGTYGYTF. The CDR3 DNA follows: TGCAGCGTCCGAGGGTACAGGGTCGGAACCTATGGCTACACCTTC.

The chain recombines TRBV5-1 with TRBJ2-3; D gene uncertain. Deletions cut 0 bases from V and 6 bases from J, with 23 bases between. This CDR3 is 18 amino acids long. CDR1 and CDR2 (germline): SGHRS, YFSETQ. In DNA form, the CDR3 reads TGCGCCAGCAGCTTGGGTAATGTCCTAGTCGTTAATGATGATACGCAGTATTTT. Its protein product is CASSLGNVLVVNDDTQYF.

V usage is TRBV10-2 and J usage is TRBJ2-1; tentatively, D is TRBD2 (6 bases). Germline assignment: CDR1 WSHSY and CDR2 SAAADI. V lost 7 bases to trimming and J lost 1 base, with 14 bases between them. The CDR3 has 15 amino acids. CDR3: CASNLGGSSYNEQFF. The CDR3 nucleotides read TGCGCCAGCAACCTTGGGGGGTCGTCCTACAATGAGCAGTTCTTC.

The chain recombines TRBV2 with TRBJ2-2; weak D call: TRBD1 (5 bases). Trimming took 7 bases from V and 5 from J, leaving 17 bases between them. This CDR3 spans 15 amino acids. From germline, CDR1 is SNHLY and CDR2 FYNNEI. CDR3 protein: CASKQASQLTGELFF. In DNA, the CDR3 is TGTGCCAGCAAACAGGCGTCCCAATTGACCGGGGAGCTGTTTTTT.

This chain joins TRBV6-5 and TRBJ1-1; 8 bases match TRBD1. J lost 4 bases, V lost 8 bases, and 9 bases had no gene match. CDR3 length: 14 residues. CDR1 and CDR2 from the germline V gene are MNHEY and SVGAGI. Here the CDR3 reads CASSRDRTGTEAFF. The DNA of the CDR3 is TGTGCCAGCTCTCGGGACAGGACGGGCACTGAAGCTTTCTTT.

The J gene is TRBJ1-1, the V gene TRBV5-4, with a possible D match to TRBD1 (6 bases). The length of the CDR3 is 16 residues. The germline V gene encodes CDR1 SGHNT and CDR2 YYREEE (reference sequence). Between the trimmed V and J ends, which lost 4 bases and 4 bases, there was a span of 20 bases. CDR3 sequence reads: CASSPGDTGYRTEAFF. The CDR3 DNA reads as TGTGCCAGCAGCCCCGGGGATACAGGGTATCGCACTGAAGCTTTCTTT.

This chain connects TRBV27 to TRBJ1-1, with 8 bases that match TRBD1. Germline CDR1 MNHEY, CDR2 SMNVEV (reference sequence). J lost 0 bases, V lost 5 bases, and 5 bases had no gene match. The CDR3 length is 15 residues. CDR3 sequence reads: CASSNRQGLNTEAFF. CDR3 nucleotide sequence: TGTGCCAGCAGTAACCGACAGGGGCTGAACACTGAAGCTTTCTTT.

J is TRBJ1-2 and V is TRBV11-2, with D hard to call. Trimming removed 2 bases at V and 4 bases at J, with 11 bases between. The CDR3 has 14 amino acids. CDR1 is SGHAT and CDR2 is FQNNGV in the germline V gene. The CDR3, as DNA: TGTGCCAGCAGCTTAATTACGAACAGCTATGGCTACACCTTC. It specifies CASSLITNSYGYTF.

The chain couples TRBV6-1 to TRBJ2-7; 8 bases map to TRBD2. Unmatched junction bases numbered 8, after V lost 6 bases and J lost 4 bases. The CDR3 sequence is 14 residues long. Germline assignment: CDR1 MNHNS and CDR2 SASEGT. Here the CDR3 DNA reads TGTGCCAGCAGAGATAGCGGGACCAGTTACGAGCAGTACTTC. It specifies CASRDSGTSYEQYF.

This CDR3 is CASSVVMETTEAFF. The CDR3 coding sequence is TGTGCCAGCAGCGTAGTTATGGAGACCACTGAAGCTTTCTTT. The chain recombines TRBV9 with TRBJ1-1; D gene ambiguous. The CDR3 has 14 residues. The germline CDR1 and CDR2 sequences are SGDLS and YYNGEE. Trimming took off 0 bases at V and 4 bases at J, with 10 bases between the two ends.

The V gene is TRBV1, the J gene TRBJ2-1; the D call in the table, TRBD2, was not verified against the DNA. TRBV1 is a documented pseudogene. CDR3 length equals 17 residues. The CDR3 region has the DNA TGCACCAGCAGCCACCGAGGGAGCATCTCCTCCTACAATGAGCAGTTCTTC. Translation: CTSSHRGSISSYNEQFF.